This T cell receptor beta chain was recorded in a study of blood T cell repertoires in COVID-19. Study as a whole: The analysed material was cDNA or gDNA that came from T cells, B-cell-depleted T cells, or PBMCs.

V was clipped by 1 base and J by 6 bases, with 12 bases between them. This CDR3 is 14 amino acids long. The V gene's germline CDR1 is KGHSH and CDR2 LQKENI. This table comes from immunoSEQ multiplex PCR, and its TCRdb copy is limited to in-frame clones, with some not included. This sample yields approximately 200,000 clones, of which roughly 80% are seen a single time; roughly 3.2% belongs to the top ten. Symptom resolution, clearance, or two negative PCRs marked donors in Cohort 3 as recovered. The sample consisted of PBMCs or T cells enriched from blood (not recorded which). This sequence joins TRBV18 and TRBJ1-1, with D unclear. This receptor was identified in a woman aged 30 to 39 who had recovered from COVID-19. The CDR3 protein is CASSPRQNGPEAFF. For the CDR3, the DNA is TGTGCCAGCTCACCACGACAAAATGGGCCTGAAGCTTTCTTT.